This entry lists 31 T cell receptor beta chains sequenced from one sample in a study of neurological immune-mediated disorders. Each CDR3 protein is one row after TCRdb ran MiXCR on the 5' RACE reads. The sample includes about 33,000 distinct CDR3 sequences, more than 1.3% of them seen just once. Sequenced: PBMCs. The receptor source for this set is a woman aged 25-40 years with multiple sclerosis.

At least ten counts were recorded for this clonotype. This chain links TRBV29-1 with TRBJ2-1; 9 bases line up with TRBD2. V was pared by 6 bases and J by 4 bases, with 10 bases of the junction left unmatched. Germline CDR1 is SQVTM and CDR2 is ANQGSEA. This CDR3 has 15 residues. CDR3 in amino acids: CSVKEVAGEYNEQFF. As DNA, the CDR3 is TGCAGCGTAAAAGAAGTAGCGGGGGAATACAATGAGCAGTTCTTC.

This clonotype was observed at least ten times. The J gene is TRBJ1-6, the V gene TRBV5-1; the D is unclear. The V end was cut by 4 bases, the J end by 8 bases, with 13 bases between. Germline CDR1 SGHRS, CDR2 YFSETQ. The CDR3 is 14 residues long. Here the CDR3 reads CASSAGGLDSPLHF. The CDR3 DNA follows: TGCGCCAGCAGCGCGGGAGGGCTGGATTCACCCCTCCACTTT. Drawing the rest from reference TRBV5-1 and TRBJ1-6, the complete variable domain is KAGVTQTPRYLIKTRGQQVTLSCSPISGHRSVSWYQQTPGQGLQFLFEYFSETQRNKGNFPGRFSGRQFSNSRSEMNVSTLELGDSALYLCASSAGGLDSPLHFGNGTRLTVT.

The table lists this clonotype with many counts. The CDR3 loop is CASSTGTQFAETQYF. Here the CDR3 DNA reads TGTGCCAGCAGCACCGGGACTCAATTCGCGGAGACCCAGTACTTC. The chain links TRBV7-2 to TRBJ2-5; D might be TRBD2 (6 bases). Germline CDR1 SGHTA, CDR2 FQGNSA. V shed 5 bases and J shed 5 bases, with 18 bases lying between them. This CDR3 has 15 residues.

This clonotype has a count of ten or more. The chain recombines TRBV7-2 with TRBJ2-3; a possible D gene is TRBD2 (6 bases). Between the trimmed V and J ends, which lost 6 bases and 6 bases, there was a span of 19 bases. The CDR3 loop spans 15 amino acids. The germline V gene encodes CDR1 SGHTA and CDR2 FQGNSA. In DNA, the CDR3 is TGTGCCAGCAGACACGGGGGTGCTGCCCTTGATACGCAGTATTTT. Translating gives CASRHGGAALDTQYF.

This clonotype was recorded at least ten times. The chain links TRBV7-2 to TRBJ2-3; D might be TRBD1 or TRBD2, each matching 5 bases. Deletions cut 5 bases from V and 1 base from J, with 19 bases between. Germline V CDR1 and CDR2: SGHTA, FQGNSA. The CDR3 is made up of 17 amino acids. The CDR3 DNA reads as TGTGCCAGCAGCCCCCGATTCTGGGGGTCCCGCACAGATACGCAGTATTTT. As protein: CASSPRFWGSRTDTQYF.

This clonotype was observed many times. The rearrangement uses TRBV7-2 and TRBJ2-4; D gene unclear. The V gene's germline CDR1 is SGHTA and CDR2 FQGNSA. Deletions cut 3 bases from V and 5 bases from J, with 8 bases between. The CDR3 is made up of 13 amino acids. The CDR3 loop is CASSFSGENIQYF. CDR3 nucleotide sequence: TGTGCCAGCAGCTTCTCCGGCGAAAACATTCAGTACTTC.

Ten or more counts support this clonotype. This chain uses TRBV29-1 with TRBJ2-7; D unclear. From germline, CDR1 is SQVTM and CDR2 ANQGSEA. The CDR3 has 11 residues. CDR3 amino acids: CTVAKGHEQYF. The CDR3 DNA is TGCACCGTGGCGAAGGGCCACGAGCAGTACTTC.

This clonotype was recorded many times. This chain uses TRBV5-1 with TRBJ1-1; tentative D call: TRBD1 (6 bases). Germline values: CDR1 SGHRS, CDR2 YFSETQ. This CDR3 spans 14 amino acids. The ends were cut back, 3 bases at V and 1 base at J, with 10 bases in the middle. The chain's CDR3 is CASSWGTQNTEAFF. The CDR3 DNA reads TGCGCCAGCAGCTGGGGGACACAGAACACTGAAGCTTTCTTT.

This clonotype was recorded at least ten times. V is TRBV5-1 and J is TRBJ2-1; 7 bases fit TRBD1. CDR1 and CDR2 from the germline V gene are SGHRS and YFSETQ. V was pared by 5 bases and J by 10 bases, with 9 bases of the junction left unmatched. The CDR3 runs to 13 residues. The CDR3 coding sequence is TGCGCCAGCAGTTTCGACAGGGTCAAGGAGCAGTTCTTC. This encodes CASSFDRVKEQFF.

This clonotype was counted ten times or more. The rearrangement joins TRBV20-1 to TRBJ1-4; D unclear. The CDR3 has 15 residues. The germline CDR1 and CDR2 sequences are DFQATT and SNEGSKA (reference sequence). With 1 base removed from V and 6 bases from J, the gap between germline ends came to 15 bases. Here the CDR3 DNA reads TGCAGTGCTAGAGCCGACACCGACATCGATGAAAAACTGTTTTTT. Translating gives CSARADTDIDEKLFF.

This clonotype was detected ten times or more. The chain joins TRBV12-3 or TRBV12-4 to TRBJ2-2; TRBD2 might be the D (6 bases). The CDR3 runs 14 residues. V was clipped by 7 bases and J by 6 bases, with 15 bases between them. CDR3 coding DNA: TGTGCCAGCAACAGACTAGTCGACTCCGGGGAGCTGTTTTTT. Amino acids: CASNRLVDSGELFF.

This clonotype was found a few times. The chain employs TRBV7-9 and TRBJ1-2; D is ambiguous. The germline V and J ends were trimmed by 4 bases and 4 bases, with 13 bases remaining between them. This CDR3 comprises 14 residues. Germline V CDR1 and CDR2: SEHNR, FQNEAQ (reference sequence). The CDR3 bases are TGTGCCAGCAGCTCCCCCGGGGTTGGCTATGGCTACACCTTC. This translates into CASSSPGVGYGYTF. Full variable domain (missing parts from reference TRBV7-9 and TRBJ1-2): DTGVSQNPRHKITKRGQNVTFRCDPISEHNRLYWYRQTLGQGPEFLTYFQNEAQLEKSRLLSDRFSAERPKGSFSTLEIQRTEQGDSAMYLCASSSPGVGYGYTFGSGTRLTVV.

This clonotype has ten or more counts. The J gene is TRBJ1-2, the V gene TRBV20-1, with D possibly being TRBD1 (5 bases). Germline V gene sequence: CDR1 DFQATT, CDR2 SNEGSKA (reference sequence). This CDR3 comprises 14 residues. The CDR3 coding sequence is TGCAGCGCCTATGGGGGGACGGCCTTGGGGAGCTACACCTTC. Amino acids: CSAYGGTALGSYTF.

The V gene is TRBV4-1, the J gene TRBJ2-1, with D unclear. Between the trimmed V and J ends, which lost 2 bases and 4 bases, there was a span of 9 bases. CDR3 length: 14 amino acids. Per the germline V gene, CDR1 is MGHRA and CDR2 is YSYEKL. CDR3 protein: CASSQPTRYNEQFF. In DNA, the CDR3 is TGCGCCAGCAGCCAACCGACAAGGTACAATGAGCAGTTCTTC.

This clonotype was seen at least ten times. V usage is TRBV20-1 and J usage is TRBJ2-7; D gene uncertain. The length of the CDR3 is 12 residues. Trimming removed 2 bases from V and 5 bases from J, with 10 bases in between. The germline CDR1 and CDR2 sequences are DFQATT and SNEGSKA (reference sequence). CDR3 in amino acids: CSARRGENEQYF. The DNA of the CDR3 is TGCAGTGCTAGACGTGGAGAAAACGAGCAGTACTTC.

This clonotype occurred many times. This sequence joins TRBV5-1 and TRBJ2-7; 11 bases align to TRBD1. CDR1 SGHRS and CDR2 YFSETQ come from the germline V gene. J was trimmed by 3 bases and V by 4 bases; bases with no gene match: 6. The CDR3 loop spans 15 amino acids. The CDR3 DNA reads TGCGCCAGCAGCGATCCAGGGACAGGGGGCTACGAGCAGTACTTC. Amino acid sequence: CASSDPGTGGYEQYF.

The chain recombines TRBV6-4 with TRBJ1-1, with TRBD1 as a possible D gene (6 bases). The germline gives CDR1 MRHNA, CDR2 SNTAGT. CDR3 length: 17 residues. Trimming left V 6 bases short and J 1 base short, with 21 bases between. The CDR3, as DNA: TGTGCCAGCAGGGGGGACATCCCCTTAAAGGAGAACACTGAAGCTTTCTTT. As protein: CASRGDIPLKENTEAFF.

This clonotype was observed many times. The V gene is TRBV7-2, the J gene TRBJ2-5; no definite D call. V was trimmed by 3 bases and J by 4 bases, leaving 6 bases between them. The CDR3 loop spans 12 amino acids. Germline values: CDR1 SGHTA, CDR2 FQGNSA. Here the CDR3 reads CASSFLGETQYF. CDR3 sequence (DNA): TGTGCCAGCAGCTTTTTGGGAGAGACCCAGTACTTC.

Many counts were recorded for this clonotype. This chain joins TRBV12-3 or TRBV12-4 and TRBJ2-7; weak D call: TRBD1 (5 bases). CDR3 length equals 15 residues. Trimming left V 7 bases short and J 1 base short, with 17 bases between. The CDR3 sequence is CASTLRQGGSYEQYF. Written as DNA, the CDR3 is TGTGCCAGCACCCTCCGGCAGGGTGGGTCCTACGAGCAGTACTTC.

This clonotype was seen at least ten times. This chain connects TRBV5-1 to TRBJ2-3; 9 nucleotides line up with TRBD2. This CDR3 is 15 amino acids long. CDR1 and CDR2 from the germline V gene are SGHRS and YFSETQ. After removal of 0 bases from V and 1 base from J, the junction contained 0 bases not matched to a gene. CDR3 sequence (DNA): TGCGCCAGCAGCTTGGCTAGCGGGGGCACAGATACGCAGTATTTT. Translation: CASSLASGGTDTQYF.

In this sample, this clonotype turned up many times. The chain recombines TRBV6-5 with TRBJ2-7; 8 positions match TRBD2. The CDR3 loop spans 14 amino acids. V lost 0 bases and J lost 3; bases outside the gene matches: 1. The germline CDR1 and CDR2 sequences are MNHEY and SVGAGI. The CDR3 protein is CASSYSLAGYEQYF. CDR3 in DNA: TGTGCCAGCAGTTACTCTCTAGCGGGCTACGAGCAGTACTTC.

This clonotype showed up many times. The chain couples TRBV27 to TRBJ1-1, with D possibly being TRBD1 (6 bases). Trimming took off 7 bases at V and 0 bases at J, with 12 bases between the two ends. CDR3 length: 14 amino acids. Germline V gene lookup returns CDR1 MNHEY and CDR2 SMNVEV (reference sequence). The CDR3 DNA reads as TGTGCCAGCACCGACAGGCTCATGAACACTGAAGCTTTCTTT. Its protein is CASTDRLMNTEAFF.

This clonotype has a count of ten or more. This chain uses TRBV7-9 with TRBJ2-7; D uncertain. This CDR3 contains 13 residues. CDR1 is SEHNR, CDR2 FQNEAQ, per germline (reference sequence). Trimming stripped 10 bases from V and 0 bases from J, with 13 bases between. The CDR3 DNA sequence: TGTGCCACCCGGCAGCTCAGCTCCTACGAGCAGTACTTC. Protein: CATRQLSSYEQYF.

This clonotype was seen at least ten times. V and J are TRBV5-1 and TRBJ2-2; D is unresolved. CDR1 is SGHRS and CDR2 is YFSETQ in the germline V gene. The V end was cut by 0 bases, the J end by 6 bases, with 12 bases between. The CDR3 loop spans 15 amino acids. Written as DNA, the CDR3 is TGCGCCAGCAGCTTGGCGTGGCCGTCACCCGGGGAGCTGTTTTTT. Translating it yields CASSLAWPSPGELFF.

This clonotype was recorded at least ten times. The CDR3 sequence: CASSLTGRVYGYTF. DNA for the CDR3: TGTGCCAGCAGTTTGACAGGTCGGGTCTATGGCTACACCTTC. The chain recombines TRBV5-5 with TRBJ1-2; TRBD1 is a possible D gene (6 bases). Germline CDR1 SGHKS, CDR2 YYEKEE (reference sequence). V was cut by 5 bases and J by 4 bases, with 15 bases left in between. The CDR3 has 14 residues. The entire variable domain, with the rest obtained from reference TRBV5-5 and TRBJ1-2, is as follows: DAGVTQSPTHLIKTRGQQVTLRCSPISGHKSVSWYQQVLGQGPQFIFQYYEKEERGRGNFPDRFSARQFPNYSSELNVNALLLGDSALYLCASSLTGRVYGYTFGSGTRLTVV.

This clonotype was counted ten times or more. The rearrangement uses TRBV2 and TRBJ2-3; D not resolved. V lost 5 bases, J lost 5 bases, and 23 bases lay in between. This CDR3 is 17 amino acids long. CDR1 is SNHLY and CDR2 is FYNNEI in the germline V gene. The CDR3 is CASSQFSTIMTVDTQYF. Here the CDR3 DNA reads TGTGCCAGCAGTCAGTTCTCCACTATCATGACGGTAGATACGCAGTATTTT.

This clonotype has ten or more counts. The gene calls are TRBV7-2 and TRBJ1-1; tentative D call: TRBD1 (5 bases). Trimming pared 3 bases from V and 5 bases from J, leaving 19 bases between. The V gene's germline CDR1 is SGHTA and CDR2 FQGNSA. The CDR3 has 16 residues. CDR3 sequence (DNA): TGTGCCAGCAGCTTTAACAGGTTGAACGGGAGGACTGAAGCTTTCTTT. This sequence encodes CASSFNRLNGRTEAFF.

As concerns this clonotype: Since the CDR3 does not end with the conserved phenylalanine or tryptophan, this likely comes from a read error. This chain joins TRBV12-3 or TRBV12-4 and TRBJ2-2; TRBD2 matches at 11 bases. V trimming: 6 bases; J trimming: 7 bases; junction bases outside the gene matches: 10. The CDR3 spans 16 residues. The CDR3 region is CASSPGSGGVHGELFC. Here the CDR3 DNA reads TGTGCCAGCAGCCCGGGTAGCGGGGGGGTTCACGGGGAGCTGTTTTGT.

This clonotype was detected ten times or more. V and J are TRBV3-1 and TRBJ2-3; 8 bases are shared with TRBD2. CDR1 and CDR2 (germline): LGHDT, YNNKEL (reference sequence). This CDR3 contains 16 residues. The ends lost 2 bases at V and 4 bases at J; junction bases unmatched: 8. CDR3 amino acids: CASSQIGGAVADTQYF. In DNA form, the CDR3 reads TGTGCCAGCAGCCAAATCGGGGGGGCAGTCGCAGATACGCAGTATTTT.

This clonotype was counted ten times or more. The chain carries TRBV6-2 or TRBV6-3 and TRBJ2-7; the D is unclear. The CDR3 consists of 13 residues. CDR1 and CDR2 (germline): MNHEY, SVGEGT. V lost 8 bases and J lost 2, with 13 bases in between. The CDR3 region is CASCDGVPYEQYF. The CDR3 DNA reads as TGTGCCAGCTGCGACGGAGTTCCCTACGAGCAGTACTTC.

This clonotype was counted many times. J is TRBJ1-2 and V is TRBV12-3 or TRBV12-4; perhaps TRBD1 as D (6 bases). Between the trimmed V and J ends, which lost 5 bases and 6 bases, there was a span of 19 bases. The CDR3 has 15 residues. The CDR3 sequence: CASSLSRGAPDGYTF. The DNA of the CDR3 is TGTGCCAGCAGTCTGAGTCGGGGGGCGCCGGATGGCTACACCTTC.